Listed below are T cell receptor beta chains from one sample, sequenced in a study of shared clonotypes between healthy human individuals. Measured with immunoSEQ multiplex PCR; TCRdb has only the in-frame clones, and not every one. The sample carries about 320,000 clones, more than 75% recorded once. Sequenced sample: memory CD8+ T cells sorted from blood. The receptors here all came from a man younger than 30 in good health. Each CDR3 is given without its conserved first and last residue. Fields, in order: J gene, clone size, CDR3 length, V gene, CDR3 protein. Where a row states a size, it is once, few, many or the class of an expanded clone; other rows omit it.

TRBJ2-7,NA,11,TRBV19,ASSMGHSYEQY
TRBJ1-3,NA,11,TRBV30,ACVLGTGNTIY
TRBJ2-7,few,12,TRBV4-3,ASSLWRGDSEQY
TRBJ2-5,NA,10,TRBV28,ASRQGWETQY
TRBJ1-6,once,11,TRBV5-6,ASSLGLNSPLH
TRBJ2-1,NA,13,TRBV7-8,ANHTGTRINNEQF
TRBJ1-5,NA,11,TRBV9,ASSVGSNQPQH
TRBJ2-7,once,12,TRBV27,ASSLGTSRYEQY
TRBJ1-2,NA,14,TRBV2,ASRPGTGFFNYGYT
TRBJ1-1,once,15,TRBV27,ASSFTTGGQGGTEAF
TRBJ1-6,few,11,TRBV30,AWSTGTISPLH
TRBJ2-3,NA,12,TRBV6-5,ASSTTGGADTQY